In its sample, the clone carrying this T cell receptor beta chain was seen a few times. As yet, its antigen is unknown. The CDR3 totals 13 residues. With 5 bases removed from V and 5 bases from J, the gap between germline ends came to 7 bases. Germline CDR1 reads MNHNS; CDR2 reads SASEGT. Some clones are missing from TCRdb's copy, which holds only in-frame ones; the method was immunoSEQ multiplex PCR. Among under 85,000 clones listed, under 80% were seen once. This sample is part of a study of OX40 agonist ivuxolimab in advanced cancers. About the study: Partial responses were seen in three patients, one with hepatocellular carcinoma and two with cutaneous melanoma.

Drawing of blood for sampling happened at baseline, at cycle 4 day 1, and at cycle 7 day 1. Whole-study results and caveats: The CD4+ and CD8+ T cells in the blood had expanded clonally by week 6 at 0.1 to 3.0 mg/kg.

Sample: CD4+ or CD8+ T cells sorted from blood, taken in a trial of the OX40 agonist ivuxolimab. The receptor was isolated from an adult with an advanced solid tumor such as melanoma, head and neck, liver or kidney cancer. The rearrangement links TRBV6-1 to TRBJ1-6; the D is unclear. The CDR3 region is CASSPLHNSPLHF. The CDR3 coding sequence is TGTGCCAGCAGTCCACTCCATAATTCACCCCTCCACTTT.